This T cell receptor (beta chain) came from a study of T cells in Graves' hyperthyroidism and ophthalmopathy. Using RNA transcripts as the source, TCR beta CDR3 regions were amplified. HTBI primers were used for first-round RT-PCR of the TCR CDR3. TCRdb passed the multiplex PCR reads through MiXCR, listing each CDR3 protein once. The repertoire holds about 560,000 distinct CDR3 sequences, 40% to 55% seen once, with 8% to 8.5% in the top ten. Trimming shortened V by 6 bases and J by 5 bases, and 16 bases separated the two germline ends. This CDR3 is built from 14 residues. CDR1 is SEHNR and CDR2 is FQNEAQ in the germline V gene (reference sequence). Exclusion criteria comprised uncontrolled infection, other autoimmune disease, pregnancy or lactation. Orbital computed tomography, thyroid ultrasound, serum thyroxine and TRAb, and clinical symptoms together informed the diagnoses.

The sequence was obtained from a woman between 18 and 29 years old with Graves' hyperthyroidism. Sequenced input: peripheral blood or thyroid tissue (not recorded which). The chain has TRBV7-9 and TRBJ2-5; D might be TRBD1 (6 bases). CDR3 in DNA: TGTGCCAGCAGTTCAACAGGGAGTTGGGAGACCCAGTACTTC. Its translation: CASSSTGSWETQYF.